The rows below give T cell receptor beta chains drawn from one sample of a study of neurological immune-mediated disorders. Using its own MiXCR run on the 5' RACE reads, TCRdb lists one record per CDR3 protein. The sample includes about 59,000 distinct CDR3 sequences, about 24% seen only once; the top ten take about 4.5%. The sequenced sample consisted of PBMCs. The receptors come from a man aged 55 to 70 with HTLV-1-associated myelopathy (HAM/TSP). The CDR3 runs from the conserved cysteine through the conserved F or W. A D gene is named only where the DNA matches it firmly. Some rows mark clone size as missing; the rest say once, few, many or name a class of expanded clone.

D	size	J	V	DNA	CDR3
.	many	TRBJ2-3	TRBV24-1	TGTGCCACCAGTGATCCCCGGACACGACTCACAGATACGCAGTATTTT	CATSDPRTRLTDTQYF
.	many	TRBJ1-1	TRBV18	TGTGCCAGCTCGGCCTCCTTGGCCTTCATGAACACTGAAGCTTTCTTT	CASSASLAFMNTEAFF
.	many	TRBJ2-1	TRBV10-3	TGTGCCACCTCCGGGCGGGCCTACAATGAGCAGTTCTTC	CATSGRAYNEQFF
.	many	TRBJ2-3	TRBV5-1	TGCGCCAGCAGCTCCGGGGTTGGGCAAAACACAGATACGCAGTATTTT	CASSSGVGQNTDTQYF
TRBD2	many	TRBJ2-7	TRBV20-1	TGCAGTGCTAGGGCATTTAGCGGGTCCTTCTCCTACGAGCAGTACTTC	CSARAFSGSFSYEQYF
.	many	TRBJ2-3	TRBV2	TGTGCCAGCACAGTCAGGGGCGTCGCAGATACGCAGTATTTT	CASTVRGVADTQYF
.	.	TRBJ1-5	TRBV10-3	TGTGCCATCAGTGACGAGGCACAGAATCAGCCCCAGCATTTT	CAISDEAQNQPQHF
.	.	TRBJ1-5	TRBV28	TGTGCCAGCACCCCCATGAATGTTAATCAGCCCCAGAATTTT	CASTPMNVNQPQNF
.	many	TRBJ2-3	TRBV18	TGTGCCAGCTCACCTTATCTACAGAGCACAGATACGCAGTATTTT	CASSPYLQSTDTQYF
.	many	TRBJ1-4	TRBV5-1	TGCGCCAGCAGCTTGGGGTCGGGCCCGGCTAATGAAAAACTGTTTTTT	CASSLGSGPANEKLFF
.	many	TRBJ2-2	TRBV20-1	TGCAGTGCGGGAGCCCTTAATGACAACACCGGGGAGCTGTTTTTT	CSAGALNDNTGELFF
TRBD1	.	TRBJ2-7	TRBV4-1	TGCGCCAGCAGCCAGGGGACAGGGTGGGACGAGCAGTACTTC	CASSQGTGWDEQYF
.	many	TRBJ1-1	TRBV5-1	TGCGCCAGCAGCTTGGGGGGAATGAACACTGAAGCTTTCTTT	CASSLGGMNTEAFF
TRBD2	many	TRBJ2-2	TRBV29-1	TGCAGCGCCGGGACTAGCGCGAACACCGGGGAGCTGTTTTTT	CSAGTSANTGELFF
TRBD2	.	TRBJ2-3	TRBV9	TGTGCCAGCTGCGCAGTTAGCGGGAGTGGCACAGATACGCAGTATTTT	CASCAVSGSGTDTQYF
.	once	TRBJ2-3	TRBV15	TGTGCCACCAGCAGAGATTCAAGCCACACCAGCAAAGATACGCAGTATTTT	CATSRDSSHTSKDTQYF
.	many	TRBJ2-7	TRBV25-1	TGTGCCAGCATTGGGGATGGGTACGAGCAGTACTTC	CASIGDGYEQYF
.	once	TRBJ2-1	TRBV29-1	TGCAGCGCCCAAGCGGTGTGCAATGAGCAGTTCTTC	CSAQAVCNEQFF
.	many	TRBJ2-6	TRBV20-1	TGCAGTGCTAGAGCCCCAGGGCCTCGCTCTGGGGCCAACGTCCTGACTTTC	CSARAPGPRSGANVLTF
.	.	TRBJ1-4	TRBV29-1	TGCAGCGTAGCTATCGGACGGGGGGATGAAAAACTGTTTTTT	CSVAIGRGDEKLFF
.	.	TRBJ2-7	TRBV5-1	TGCGCCAGCAGCTTGGAAGAGGAATACGAGCAGTACTTC	CASSLEEEYEQYF
.	.	TRBJ2-3	TRBV9	TGTGCCAGCAGCATCCGGGGCTCGGGTACAGATACGCAGTATTTT	CASSIRGSGTDTQYF
.	many	TRBJ2-5	TRBV20-1	TGCAGTGCTAGAGTAGACGCCCACCAAGAGACCCAGTACTTC	CSARVDAHQETQYF
.	many	TRBJ1-1	TRBV7-3	TGTGCCAGCAGCCCTGAGGGGTTGAACACTGAAGCTTTCTTT	CASSPEGLNTEAFF
TRBD1	many	TRBJ1-2	TRBV29-1	TGCAGCGTTCTTAGACAGGGGGGAGGCTACACCTTC	CSVLRQGGGYTF
.	once	TRBJ2-2	TRBV29-1	TGCAGCGTTGTGGATAGTATAGCCGGGGAGCTGTTTTTT	CSVVDSIAGELFF
TRBD1	.	TRBJ1-5	TRBV27	TGTGCCAGCAGTTTAGCCGCTGGACAGGGGAGCAATAAGCCCCAGCATTTT	CASSLAAGQGSNKPQHF
.	many	TRBJ2-1	TRBV7-2	TGTGCCAGCAGGGAGGGCGGGATAGGGGACAATGAGCAGTTCTTC	CASREGGIGDNEQFF
TRBD1	many	TRBJ2-7	TRBV6-5	TGTGCCAGCAGTCGCGCAGGGGCCGGGACAGGGCCCTACGAGCAGTACTTC	CASSRAGAGTGPYEQYF
.	many	TRBJ2-3	TRBV3-1	TGTGCCAGCAGCCAAGCAGATACGCAGTATTTT	CASSQADTQYF
.	many	TRBJ2-1	TRBV15	TGTGCCACCAGCAGAGATAAGACGGGTGAGCAGTTCTTC	CATSRDKTGEQFF
TRBD2	once	TRBJ2-1	TRBV12-3/TRBV12-4	TGTGCCAGCAGTTCCGGACTAGCGGGAGGTCTCAATGAGCAGTTCTTC	CASSSGLAGGLNEQFF
.	many	TRBJ2-4	TRBV7-2	TGTGCCAGCAGTCAAGCGGGGAGGGGGGTCATTCAGTACTTC	CASSQAGRGVIQYF
TRBD1	many	TRBJ1-1	TRBV7-8	TGTGCCAGCAGCGCGGGACAGATGTTCACTGAAGCTTTCTTT	CASSAGQMFTEAFF
.	many	TRBJ2-7	TRBV7-9	TGTGCCAGCAGCCCCAGGACAGCATACTCCTACGAGCAGTACTTC	CASSPRTAYSYEQYF
TRBD2	many	TRBJ2-1	TRBV12-3/TRBV12-4	TGTGCCAGCAACCTAGGGGCTAGCGGGAGGGCCTACAATGAGCAGTTCTTC	CASNLGASGRAYNEQFF
.	once	TRBJ2-5	TRBV9	TGTGCCAGCAGCCAAACGGGGGCTCAAGAGACCCAGTACTTC	CASSQTGAQETQYF
.	.	TRBJ1-5	TRBV20-1	TGCAGTGCTAGGGTCTGCCGACAGGAGACTCAGCCCCAGCATTTT	CSARVCRQETQPQHF
.	medium-sized	TRBJ1-2	TRBV7-9	TGTGCCAGCAGCTTAGAATTGGTCGCTAACTATGGCTACACCTTC	CASSLELVANYGYTF
.	many	TRBJ2-6	TRBV9	TGTGCCAGCAGCCCCCCTCCTGGGGCCAACGTCCTGACTTTC	CASSPPPGANVLTF
.	.	TRBJ1-2	TRBV4-1	TGCGCCAGCAGCCATGGCACCGGGCCGAACTATGGCTACACCTTC	CASSHGTGPNYGYTF
.	.	TRBJ2-7	TRBV5-1	TGCGCCAGCAGCTTTGGGACCGAAACCTACGAGCAGTACTTC	CASSFGTETYEQYF
.	many	TRBJ2-1	TRBV29-1	TGCAGCGTCCACGCCCCCCCTAAGTACAATGAGCAGTTCTTC	CSVHAPPKYNEQFF
TRBD1	.	TRBJ2-3	TRBV5-1	TGCGCCAGAAGGTCCGGGACAGGGAGGGATACGCAGTATTTT	CARRSGTGRDTQYF
.	many	TRBJ2-6	TRBV15	TGTGCCACCAGTCCAGATTTGATTAACTCTGGGGCCAACGTCCTGACTTTC	CATSPDLINSGANVLTF
.	many	TRBJ1-5	TRBV20-1	TGCAGTGCTAAAGACAGCAATCAGCCCCAGCATTTT	CSAKDSNQPQHF
.	many	TRBJ1-3	TRBV5-1	TGCGCCAGCAGCGTGACGGACTCTGGAAACACCATATATTTT	CASSVTDSGNTIYF
.	many	TRBJ1-5	TRBV5-6	TGTGCCAGCAGCTTGGCCCTGGTTGGGGAGCCCCAGCATTTT	CASSLALVGEPQHF
.	many	TRBJ1-5	TRBV5-5	TGTGCCAGCAGCCCAATGTCGGGAGGCAATCAGCCCCAGCATTTT	CASSPMSGGNQPQHF